These 30 T cell receptor beta chains originate from one sample sequenced in a study of blood T cell repertoires in COVID-19. The table came from immunoSEQ multiplex PCR; TCRdb's copy has only in-frame clones and leaves some out. Among about 160,000 clones, around 84% were seen once, and the ten largest hold about 3.3%. Sequenced: peripheral blood. The origin of the receptors is a human donor with acute or convalescent COVID-19. The donor label of this sample is uncertain.

J is TRBJ1-1 and V is TRBV6-5; D remains unclear. Between the trimmed V and J ends, which lost 5 bases and 1 base, there was a span of 11 bases. This CDR3 has 14 amino acids. Looked up from germline, CDR1 is MNHEY and CDR2 is SVGAGI. CDR3 sequence reads: CASSPREANTEAFF. The CDR3 DNA is TGTGCCAGCAGTCCCCGGGAGGCGAACACTGAAGCTTTCTTT.

The chain is built from TRBV6-5 and TRBJ2-1, with D possibly being TRBD1 (7 bases). V lost 2 bases and J lost 6, with 11 bases in between. CDR3 length equals 14 residues. Germline loops: CDR1 MNHEY, CDR2 SVGAGI. The CDR3: CASSYAGGGNEQFF. CDR3 nucleotide sequence: TGTGCCAGCAGTTACGCAGGGGGAGGCAATGAGCAGTTCTTC.

The gene calls are TRBV19 and TRBJ2-7; 7 bases are a match to TRBD1. V was clipped by 4 bases and J by 3 bases; unmatched bases: 6. This CDR3 has 14 residues. CDR1 and CDR2 (germline): LNHDA, SQIVND (reference sequence). The CDR3 sequence: CASSTPTGIYEQYF. In DNA, the CDR3 is TGTGCCAGTAGTACCCCGACAGGGATCTACGAGCAGTACTTC.

This clone was detected only once. The V call is TRBV28, the J call TRBJ1-5; 9 nucleotides agree with TRBD1. The V and J ends lost 6 bases and 7 bases, in that order; junction bases with no gene match: 16. CDR1 and CDR2 from the germline V gene are MDHEN and SYDVKM. This CDR3 comprises 17 residues. The CDR3 DNA reads as TGTGCCAGCAGATCCATCCGACAGGGGGTGACTGTCCAGCCCCAGCATTTT. It specifies CASRSIRQGVTVQPQHF.

The rearrangement joins TRBV9 to TRBJ1-2; a possible D gene is TRBD1 (5 bases). Germline CDR1 SGDLS, CDR2 YYNGEE. V shed 2 bases and J shed 4 bases, with 18 bases lying between them. The CDR3 covers 16 residues. The CDR3 bases are TGTGCCAGCAGCGTCGCAAAGTCGACAGCACCCTATGGCTACACCTTC. Protein product: CASSVAKSTAPYGYTF. Using reference TRBV9 and TRBJ1-2 for the parts outside the CDR3, the full variable domain is DSGVTQTPKHLITATGQRVTLRCSPRSGDLSVYWYQQSLDQGLQFLIQYYNGEERAKGNILERFSAQQFPDLHSELNLSSLELGDSALYFCASSVAKSTAPYGYTFGSGTRLTVV.

A single count supports this clone. The rearrangement uses TRBV19 and TRBJ2-5; 7 bases align to TRBD1. The CDR3 is made up of 13 amino acids. Trimming took 6 bases from V and 5 from J; bases not matched to a gene: 6. The V gene's germline CDR1 is LNHDA and CDR2 SQIVND (reference sequence). CDR3 sequence (DNA): TGTGCCAGTAGCCAGGGGGTCTGGGAGACCCAGTACTTC. Its translation is CASSQGVWETQYF.

V usage is TRBV7-2 and J usage is TRBJ2-5, with 10 bases that match TRBD2. Germline CDR1 SGHTA, CDR2 FQGNSA. The V and J ends lost 10 bases and 4 bases, in that order; junction bases with no gene match: 15. The CDR3 contains 16 residues. CDR3 sequence (DNA): TGTGCCACCCCGAGACGGGCTAGCGGGGGCCGAGAGACCCAGTACTTC. Protein: CATPRRASGGRETQYF.

With respect to this clone: Distinct nucleotide sequences in the sample also encode this CDR3. The chain couples TRBV5-1 to TRBJ2-5; tentative D call: TRBD2 (5 bases). The germline V and J ends were trimmed by 0 bases and 2 bases, with 8 bases remaining between them. The CDR3 length is 14 residues. Germline CDR1 is SGHRS and CDR2 is YFSETQ. The CDR3 nucleotides read TGCGCCAGCAGCTTGGGAGGGCCTCAAGAGACCCAGTACTTC. It is translated as CASSLGGPQETQYF.

The chain recombines TRBV6-5 with TRBJ1-1; unclear D gene. CDR3 length: 11 residues. CDR1 and CDR2 (germline): MNHEY, SVGAGI. Trimming took off 5 bases at V and 8 bases at J, with 9 bases between the two ends. CDR3 DNA sequence: TGTGCCAGCAGTACCGGGAGGGAAGCTTTCTTT. It translates to CASSTGREAFF.

The chain has TRBV15 and TRBJ1-4, with no clear D. The ends were cut back, 8 bases at V and 8 bases at J, with 12 bases in the middle. This CDR3 has 12 residues. Germline V lookup: CDR1 LNHNV, CDR2 YYDKDF (reference sequence). CDR3 protein: CATSFFAEKLFF. The CDR3 DNA follows: TGTGCCACCTCCTTCTTCGCGGAAAAACTGTTTTTT.

The chain couples TRBV7-9 to TRBJ1-5; perhaps TRBD1 as D (5 bases). The CDR3 consists of 17 residues. Germline V lookup: CDR1 SEHNR, CDR2 FQNEAQ (reference sequence). The V and J ends lost 1 base and 1 base respectively, with 14 bases between them. The CDR3 sequence: CASSLGKGRGSNQPQHF. For the CDR3, the DNA is TGTGCCAGCAGCTTAGGGAAGGGGCGGGGAAGCAATCAGCCCCAGCATTTT.

V usage is TRBV28 and J usage is TRBJ1-2; TRBD1 agrees at 10 bases. V shed 2 bases and J 8 bases; nucleotides not matched to a gene: 5. Germline CDR1 reads MDHEN; CDR2 reads SYDVKM. The CDR3 runs 14 residues. The CDR3 here is CASSLKTGGLGYTF. DNA of the CDR3: TGTGCCAGCAGTTTAAAGACAGGGGGCTTAGGCTACACCTTC.

In this sample, this clone turned up once. This chain joins TRBV27 and TRBJ2-7; possible D gene TRBD1, 6 bases. The V end lost 3 bases, the J end lost 5 bases, and 14 bases lay between the germline ends. The V gene's germline CDR1 is MNHEY and CDR2 SMNVEV (reference sequence). The CDR3 sequence is 14 residues long. This CDR3 reads CASSFERGTDEQYF. In nucleotides, the CDR3 is TGTGCCAGCAGTTTTGAGAGGGGGACGGACGAGCAGTACTTC.

V is TRBV27 and J is TRBJ2-1; 12 bases line up with TRBD2. Looked up from germline, CDR1 is MNHEY and CDR2 is SMNVEV (reference sequence). The CDR3 runs to 18 residues. V gave up 3 bases and J gave up 6 bases; unmatched junction bases: 12. The CDR3 reads CASSFWGRGLAGPNEQFF. CDR3 nucleotides: TGTGCCAGCAGTTTTTGGGGTCGGGGACTAGCGGGCCCCAATGAGCAGTTCTTC.

The V and J genes are TRBV2 and TRBJ2-1; TRBD2 agrees at 8 bases. CDR1 is SNHLY, CDR2 FYNNEI, per germline. The ends lost 7 bases at V and 4 bases at J; junction bases unmatched: 6. The CDR3 sequence is 14 residues long. The CDR3 DNA sequence: TGTGCCAGCAAAGGCGGGGGGTCATACAATGAGCAGTTCTTC. Amino acids: CASKGGGSYNEQFF.

The chain couples TRBV5-1 to TRBJ2-1, with a weak D call TRBD1 (7 bases). With 0 bases removed from V and 7 bases from J, the gap between germline ends came to 8 bases. The CDR3 consists of 13 residues. Per the germline V gene, CDR1 is SGHRS and CDR2 is YFSETQ. The CDR3 DNA reads as TGCGCCAGCAGCTTGGCAGGGGGGAATGAGCAGTTCTTC. Amino acid sequence: CASSLAGGNEQFF.

The V call is TRBV30, the J call TRBJ2-5; 11 bases are a match to TRBD1. The V and J ends lost 5 bases and 3 bases, in that order; junction bases with no gene match: 5. CDR3 length equals 14 residues. Per the germline V gene, CDR1 is GTSNPN and CDR2 is SVGIG (reference sequence). The CDR3 is CAWEDRGLEETQYF. CDR3 coding DNA: TGTGCCTGGGAGGACAGGGGGCTGGAAGAGACCCAGTACTTC.

This clone appeared a single time. The V and J genes are TRBV27 and TRBJ1-1; D is unresolved. The V and J ends lost 5 bases and 11 bases respectively, with 12 bases between them. The CDR3 runs 11 residues. Looked up from germline, CDR1 is MNHEY and CDR2 is SMNVEV (reference sequence). The CDR3 reads CASSAAVWAFF. The CDR3, as DNA: TGTGCCAGCAGTGCAGCGGTTTGGGCTTTCTTT.

The genes are TRBV11-2 and TRBJ1-5; no clear D gene. The CDR3 has 13 amino acids. With 3 bases removed from V and 3 bases from J, the gap between germline ends came to 6 bases. Germline loops: CDR1 SGHAT, CDR2 FQNNGV. CDR3 region: CASSLRDNQPQHF. The CDR3 nucleotides read TGTGCCAGCAGCTTGAGGGACAATCAGCCCCAGCATTTT.

This clone was seen only once. The chain has TRBV28 and TRBJ1-1; 8 bases align to TRBD1. The CDR3 has 16 residues. The V segment lost 5 bases and the J segment 2 bases; nucleotides outside the gene matches: 10. Germline CDR1 is MDHEN and CDR2 is SYDVKM. The CDR3 bases are TGTGCCAGCAGTCCAACCGACAGGGGCCTAAACACTGAAGCTTTCTTT. The encoded protein is CASSPTDRGLNTEAFF. Variable domain in full (rest from reference TRBV28 and TRBJ1-1): DVKVTQSSRYLVKRTGEKVFLECVQDMDHENMFWYRQDPGLGLRLIYFSYDVKMKEKGDIPEGYSVSREKKERFSLILESASTNQTSMYLCASSPTDRGLNTEAFFGQGTRLTVV.

V gene TRBV28 combines with J gene TRBJ1-3; perhaps TRBD1 as D (6 bases). Trimming cost V 6 bases and J 1 base, with 10 bases left between them. The length of the CDR3 is 14 residues. CDR1 is MDHEN and CDR2 is SYDVKM in the germline V gene. The CDR3 region has the DNA TGTGCCAGCAGGGGAGGGGGGTCTGGAAACACCATATATTTT. This translates into CASRGGGSGNTIYF.

This chain connects TRBV5-8 to TRBJ1-5; 8 positions agree with TRBD1. CDR1 is SGHTS and CDR2 is YDEGEE in the germline V gene. With V trimmed by 9 bases and J by 7 bases, 9 bases remained unmatched. This CDR3 is built from 13 residues. CDR3 DNA sequence: TGTGCCACCAGGGGGCTTCAGGGGCAGCCCCAGCATTTT. Its protein is CATRGLQGQPQHF.

The V gene is TRBV7-8, the J gene TRBJ2-2; D may be TRBD2 (6 bases). CDR1 is SGHVS and CDR2 is FQNEAQ in the germline V gene. CDR3 length: 15 amino acids. The V gene lost 3 bases and the J gene lost 1 base, with 9 bases spanning the gap. DNA of the CDR3: TGTGCCAGCAGCTTGGGGGACTTGAACACCGGGGAGCTGTTTTTT. Translated: CASSLGDLNTGELFF.

The chain joins TRBV5-4 to TRBJ1-2; D perhaps matches TRBD1 (6 bases). Germline V gene data show CDR1 as SGHNT and CDR2 as YYREEE (reference sequence). Trimming left V 3 bases short and J 2 bases short, with 11 bases between. The CDR3 is 14 residues long. The CDR3 here is CASSYLTGNYGYTF. In DNA form, the CDR3 reads TGTGCCAGCAGCTACTTAACAGGGAACTATGGCTACACCTTC.

The genes are TRBV19 and TRBJ1-5; D gene unclear. The germline gives CDR1 LNHDA, CDR2 SQIVND (reference sequence). Deletions cut 6 bases from V and 4 bases from J, with 13 bases between. This CDR3 has 14 residues. This CDR3 is CASRFETENQPQHF. In DNA form, the CDR3 reads TGTGCCAGTAGATTTGAAACCGAGAATCAGCCCCAGCATTTT.

The chain joins TRBV6-5 to TRBJ1-2; no clear D. Germline V gene sequence: CDR1 MNHEY, CDR2 SVGAGI. V lost 0 bases, J lost 1 base, and 9 bases lay in between. The CDR3 covers 15 residues. The CDR3 loop reads CASSYSMRGNYGYTF. In DNA form, the CDR3 reads TGTGCCAGCAGTTACTCGATGCGGGGTAACTATGGCTACACCTTC.

V gene TRBV25-1 combines with J gene TRBJ2-7; a weak D match, TRBD1 (5 bases). The CDR3 spans 12 residues. From germline, CDR1 is MGHDK and CDR2 SYGVNS. With 2 bases removed from V and 4 bases from J, the gap between germline ends came to 6 bases. The CDR3 sequence: CASSEQGYEQYF. The CDR3 DNA follows: TGTGCCAGCAGTGAACAGGGTTACGAGCAGTACTTC.

The chain recombines TRBV20-1 with TRBJ2-1; 9 nucleotides align to TRBD2. Germline lookup yields CDR1 DFQATT and CDR2 SNEGSKA (reference sequence). V gave up 6 bases and J gave up 0 bases; unmatched junction bases: 3. This CDR3 has 14 amino acids. In DNA, the CDR3 is TGCAGTGCGAGTAGCGGGGGCTCCTACAATGAGCAGTTCTTC. Its translation: CSASSGGSYNEQFF.

This clone showed up just once. This chain uses TRBV5-5 with TRBJ1-2; 8 positions match TRBD1. V lost 0 bases to trimming and J lost 8 bases; unmatched junction nucleotides: 12. Germline CDR1 SGHKS, CDR2 YYEKEE (reference sequence). The CDR3 contains 16 residues. As DNA, the CDR3 is TGTGCCAGCAGCTTGGGTACCGGGACAGGCCTCACGGGCTACACCTTC. Its protein product is CASSLGTGTGLTGYTF.

J is TRBJ1-2 and V is TRBV19, with D possibly TRBD1 on 5 matching bases. In germline, CDR1 is LNHDA, CDR2 SQIVND (reference sequence). The CDR3 is 13 residues long. V gave up 7 bases and J gave up 3 bases, with 12 bases separating them. In DNA form, the CDR3 reads TGTGCCAGTATGACGACAGCTTACTATGGCTACACCTTC. Translating it yields CASMTTAYYGYTF.